What follows describes a single T cell receptor (beta chain). This entry comes from a study of technical replicates of blood from several donors. CDR1 is MGHRA, CDR2 YSYEKL, per germline. The CDR3 is 16 residues long. Trimming cost V 4 bases and J 4 bases; bases outside gene matches: 13. Generated by immunoSEQ multiplex PCR, the TCRdb table keeps only in-frame clones and is missing some. The sample holds approximately 79,000 clones; 95% to 98% are singletons and the top ten take approximately 0.3%. This sequence was found in a human donor in good health. This sequence joins TRBV4-1 and TRBJ2-7; TRBD1 matches at 7 bases. The sequencing sample was made of T cells isolated from PBMCs. The CDR3 reads CASSLLPGQKSYEQYF. CDR3 DNA: TGCGCCAGCAGCCTCCTACCGGGACAGAAATCATACGAGCAGTACTTC.